Listed below are T cell receptor beta chains from one sample, sequenced in a study of human T cells and chemical hapten exposure. TCRdb analysed the RACE reads with MiXCR anew, one entry per CDR3 protein. The repertoire includes tens of thousands of distinct CDR3 sequences, approximately 11% of them detected once, and approximately 4.4% sits in the top ten. Sample: whole blood, taken in connection with sensitization to the hapten diphenylcyclopropenone (DPC). These receptors were obtained from a woman aged 45-59 years with alopecia areata. Some clones in this sample may be carry-over from other donors' samples. Both conserved end residues are part of each CDR3.

cdr3_length,v_call,cdr3_aa
11,TRBV10-3,CATTWAYEQYF
16,TRBV13,CASSQRRQRSGNTIYF
14,TRBV18,CASSPGQHNSPLHF
15,TRBV6-6,CASSYSLGSNQPQHF
14,TRBV12-5,CASGLEPGPHEQYF
17,TRBV7-2,CASSAPRISGAGTEAFF
17,TRBV5-1,CASRAGQGISGANVLTF
15,TRBV5-1,CASSPTSGAITEAFF
15,TRBV12-3/TRBV12-4,CASSMGQIAKNIQYF
15,TRBV7-2,CASSFQGTSNQPQHF
13,TRBV29-1,CSVATGAGDTQYF
14,TRBV7-9,CASSFVVLNTEAFF
14,TRBV18,CASSPEVMNTEAFF
15,TRBV12-3/TRBV12-4,CASRRNGAGSYEQYF
16,TRBV28,CASSSRTDPRTGELFF
15,TRBV7-9,CASSLVGEPTETQYF